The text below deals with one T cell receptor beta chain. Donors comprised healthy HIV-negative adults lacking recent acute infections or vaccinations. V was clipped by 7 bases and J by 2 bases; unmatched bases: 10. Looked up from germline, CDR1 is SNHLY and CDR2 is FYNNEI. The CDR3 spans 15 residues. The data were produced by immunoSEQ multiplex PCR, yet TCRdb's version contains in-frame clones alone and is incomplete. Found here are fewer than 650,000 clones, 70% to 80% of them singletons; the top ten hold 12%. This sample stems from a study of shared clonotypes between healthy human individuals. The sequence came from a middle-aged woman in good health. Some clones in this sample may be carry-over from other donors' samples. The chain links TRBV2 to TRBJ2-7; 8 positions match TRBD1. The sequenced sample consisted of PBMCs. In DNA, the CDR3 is TGTGCCAGCAAGCCCACGGACAGGGAGACCTACGAGCAGTACTTC. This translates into CASKPTDRETYEQYF.